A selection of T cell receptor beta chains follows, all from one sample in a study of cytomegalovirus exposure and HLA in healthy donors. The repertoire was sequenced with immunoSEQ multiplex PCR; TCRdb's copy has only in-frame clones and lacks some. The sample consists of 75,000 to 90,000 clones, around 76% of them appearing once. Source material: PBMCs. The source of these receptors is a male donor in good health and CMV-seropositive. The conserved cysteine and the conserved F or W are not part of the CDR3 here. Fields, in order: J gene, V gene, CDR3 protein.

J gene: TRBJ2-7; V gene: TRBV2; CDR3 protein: AGSGQGGTYEQY
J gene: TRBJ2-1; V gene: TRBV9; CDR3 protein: ASSVGSGRAVKVNEQF
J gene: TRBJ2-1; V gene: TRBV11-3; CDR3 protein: ASSSTSLSGINNEQF
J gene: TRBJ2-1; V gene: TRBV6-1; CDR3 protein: ASSEERGLAFNEQF
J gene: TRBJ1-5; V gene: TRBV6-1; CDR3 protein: ASSERGDQPQH
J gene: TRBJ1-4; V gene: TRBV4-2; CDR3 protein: ASSQEMREELF
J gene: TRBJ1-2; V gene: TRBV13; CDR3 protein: ASSRWGVNGYGYT
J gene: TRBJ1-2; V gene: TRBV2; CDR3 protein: AGTRTYLFGYT
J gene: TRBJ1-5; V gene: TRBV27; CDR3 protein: ASSLLGRGYSNQPQH
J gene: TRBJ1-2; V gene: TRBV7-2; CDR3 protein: ASSLNRDRDGYT
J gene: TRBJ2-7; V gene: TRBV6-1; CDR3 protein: ASTPRGSSGEQY
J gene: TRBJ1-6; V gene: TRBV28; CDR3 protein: ASSFPWTGASSYNSPLH
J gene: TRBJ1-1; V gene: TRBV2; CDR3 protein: ASKGQASFEAF
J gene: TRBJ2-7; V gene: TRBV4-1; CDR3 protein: ASSLRTGLEEQY
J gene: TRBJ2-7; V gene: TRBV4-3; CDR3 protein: ASSLQRGGEQY
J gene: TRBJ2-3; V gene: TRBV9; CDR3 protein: ASSVVAGGSTDTQY
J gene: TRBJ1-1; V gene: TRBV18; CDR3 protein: ASSPPNRANTEAF
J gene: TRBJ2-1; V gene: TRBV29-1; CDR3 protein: SVEGGAGGYNEQF
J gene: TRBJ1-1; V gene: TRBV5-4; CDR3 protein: ASSLQGAATEAF
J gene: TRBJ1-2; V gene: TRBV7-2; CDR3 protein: ASSLASQGGYGYT
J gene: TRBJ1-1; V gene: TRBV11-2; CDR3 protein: ASSSSISGTTNTEAF
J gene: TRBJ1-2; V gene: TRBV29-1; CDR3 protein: SVEVTGGYT
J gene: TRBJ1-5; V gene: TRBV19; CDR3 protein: ASSIGTRGFQPQH
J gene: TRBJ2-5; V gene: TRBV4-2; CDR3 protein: ASSQWDREETQY
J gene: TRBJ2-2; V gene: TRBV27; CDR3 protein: AIGGQGGYTGELS
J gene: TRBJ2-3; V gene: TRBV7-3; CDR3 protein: ASSLFGGTDTQY
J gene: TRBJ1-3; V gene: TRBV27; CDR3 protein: ASRASGVRNTIY
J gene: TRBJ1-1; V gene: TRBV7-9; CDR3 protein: SSSSRGTNTEAF
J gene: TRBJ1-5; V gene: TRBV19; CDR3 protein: ASSRQAQPQH
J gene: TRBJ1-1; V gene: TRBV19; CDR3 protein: ASSTNRGNTEAF
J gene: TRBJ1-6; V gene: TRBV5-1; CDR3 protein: ASSPMGSGVPNSPLH
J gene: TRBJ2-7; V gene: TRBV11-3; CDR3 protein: ASSLDGARLYSYEQY
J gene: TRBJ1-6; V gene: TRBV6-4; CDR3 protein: ASSPSSGNSPLH
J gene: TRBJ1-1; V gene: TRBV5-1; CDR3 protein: ASCQSGGGTEAF
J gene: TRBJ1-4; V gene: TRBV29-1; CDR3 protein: SVEARGHEKLF
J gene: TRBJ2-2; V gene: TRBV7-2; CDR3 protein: ASSPRLLGELF
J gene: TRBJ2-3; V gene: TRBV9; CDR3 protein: ASRRESTDTQY
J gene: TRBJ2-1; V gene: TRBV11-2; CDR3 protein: ASSSGLTLYNEQF
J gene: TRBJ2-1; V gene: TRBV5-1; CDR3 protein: ASSATSGSYNEQF
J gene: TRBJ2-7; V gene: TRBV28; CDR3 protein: ASSSPGTSLHEQY
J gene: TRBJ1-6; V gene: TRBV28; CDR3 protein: ASSFIVLSSPLH
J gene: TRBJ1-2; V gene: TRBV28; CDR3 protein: ASKEGQGAGGYT
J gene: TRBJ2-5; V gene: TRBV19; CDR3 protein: ASSIDGSWVEETQY
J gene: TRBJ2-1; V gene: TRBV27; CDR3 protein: ASSPQGYGEQF
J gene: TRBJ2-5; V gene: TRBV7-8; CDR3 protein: ASSLGDRWRGGETQY
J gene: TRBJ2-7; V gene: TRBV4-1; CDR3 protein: ASSQDTSGGYEQY
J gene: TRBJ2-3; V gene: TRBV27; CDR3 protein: ASSFLAGGSTDTQY
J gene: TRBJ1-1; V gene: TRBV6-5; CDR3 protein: ASRPTDRSTEAF
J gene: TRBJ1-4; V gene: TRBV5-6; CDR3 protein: ASSLGATNEKLF
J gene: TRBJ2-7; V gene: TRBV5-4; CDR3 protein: ASSYGQGHEQY
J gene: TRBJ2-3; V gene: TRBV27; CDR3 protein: ASTTSGGDTQY
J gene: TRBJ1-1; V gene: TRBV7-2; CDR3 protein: ASSEGQQNRAF
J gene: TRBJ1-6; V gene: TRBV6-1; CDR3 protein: ASSRAGYDSPLH
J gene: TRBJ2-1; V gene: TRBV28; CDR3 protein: ASSPGLAGVVWRNEQF
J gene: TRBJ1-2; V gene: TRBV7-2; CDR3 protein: ASRRGGDYGYT
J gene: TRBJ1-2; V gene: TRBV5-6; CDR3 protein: ASSLEWRGEGYGYT
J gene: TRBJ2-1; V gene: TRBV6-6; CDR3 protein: ASSYSFVANEQF
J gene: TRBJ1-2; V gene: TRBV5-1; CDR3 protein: ASSSSGKPEGYT
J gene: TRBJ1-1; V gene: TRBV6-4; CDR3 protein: ASSDSSGGTEAF
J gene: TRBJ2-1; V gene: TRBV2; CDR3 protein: ASSGLAGGGASF